The T cell receptor beta chain described here comes from a study of Tregs in tolerant kidney transplant recipients. Study-wide points: Activated donor B cell expansion appeared to reveal the most relevant donor-specific TCRbeta repertoire. Some patients' samples used different primers over time, so nucleotide sequences weren't comparable. Few patients were studied, so findings need validation in larger groups.

Germline CDR1 reads LNHNV; CDR2 reads YYDKDF (reference sequence). V dropped 0 bases and J dropped 0 bases, with 15 bases sitting between them. This CDR3 comprises 18 residues. TCRdb's table, derived via immunoSEQ multiplex PCR, lists solely in-frame clones and lacks some. The data show 50,000 to 80,000 clones, 98% seen once. Remarks on this clone: Its antigen is not identified.

Thawed PBMCs were FACS-sorted into unstimulated CD4+CD25+CD127- regulatory T cells, CD4+CD25- non-regulatory cells, CD4 and CD8 cells. This clonotype was obtained from a human donor who received a combined kidney and bone marrow transplant. The starting material was Tregs from blood, obtained before the transplant. The rearrangement links TRBV15 to TRBJ1-5, with D tentatively TRBD1 (6 bases). In nucleotides, the CDR3 is TGTGCCACCAGCAGAGATGGGGGGGGGCCTTATAGCAATCAGCCCCAGCATTTT. It yields the protein CATSRDGGGPYSNQPQHF.